This T cell receptor beta chain emerged from a study of EBV T-cell therapy then PD-1 blockade in nasopharyngeal carcinoma. This clone was detected a few times. Its antigen is unknown. Only in-frame clones appear in the TCRdb table, and some are missing; sequencing was by immunoSEQ multiplex PCR. The data hold about 21,000 clones, with around 80% observed a single time. The CDR3 spans 13 residues. The germline CDR1 and CDR2 sequences are MNHEY and SVGAGI. Trimming removed 9 bases from V and 0 bases from J, with 12 bases in between. Time point reported: 266 days after commencement of treatment, after nivolumab therapy. Sample treatment: AdE1-LMPpoly-expanded autologous EBV-specific T-cell therapy followed by anti-PD-1 nivolumab.

Sequencing was performed on CD8+ T cells from blood, taken around day 250 from a patient whose treatment included autologous EBV-specific T cells and nivolumab. The sequence derives from a man aged 40-49 years with nasopharyngeal carcinoma. This chain links TRBV6-5 with TRBJ2-7; D call uncertain. CDR3 region: CASQKGISYEQYF. Here the CDR3 DNA reads TGTGCCAGTCAAAAAGGGATCTCCTACGAGCAGTACTTC.